The rows below give T cell receptor beta chains drawn from one sample of a study of blood T cell repertoires in COVID-19. Clones were read by immunoSEQ multiplex PCR, and TCRdb kept only the in-frame ones, dropping some. The sample holds about 280,000 clones, 85% seen once. Sequencing was done on a sample of PBMCs or T cells enriched from blood (not recorded which). The receptor set was obtained from a woman between 45 and 65 years old who had recovered from COVID-19. CDR3s include the opening cysteine and the closing phenylalanine or tryptophan. Each record gives: J gene, V gene, D gene, clone size, CDR3 protein, CDR3 DNA. D genes are given only for firm matches. The listing skips clone size in some rows; elsewhere it reads once, few, many or a size class.

>TRBJ2-6|TRBV5-5|.|.
CASSSIPQGNSGANVLTF
TGTGCCAGCAGCTCAATTCCCCAGGGAAACTCTGGGGCCAACGTCCTGACTTTC
>TRBJ2-7|TRBV14|TRBD1|.
CASSLRGTGQQYF
TGTGCCAGCAGCCTTAGGGGGACAGGGCAGCAGTACTTC
>TRBJ2-1|TRBV24-1|.|.
CATSEDVQTSSYNEQFF
TGTGCCACCAGTGAGGATGTACAGACGAGCTCCTACAATGAGCAGTTCTTC
>TRBJ1-5|TRBV16|.|.
CASSQFSDQPQHF
TGTGCCAGCAGCCAATTTTCGGATCAGCCCCAGCATTTT
>TRBJ1-1|TRBV5-1|.|.
CASSLAQTTDGAFF
TGCGCCAGCAGCTTGGCCCAGACAACTGATGGGGCTTTCTTT
>TRBJ2-3|TRBV19|.|once
CASSITGRNTDTQYF
TGTGCCAGTAGTATAACAGGACGGAACACAGATACGCAGTATTTT
>TRBJ1-1|TRBV5-1|.|.
CASSIPRATEAFF
TGCGCCAGCAGCATTCCGAGGGCCACTGAAGCTTTCTTT
>TRBJ2-7|TRBV5-6|TRBD2|.
CASSLIESSGSYEQYF
TGTGCCAGCAGCCTGATTGAGTCTAGCGGGTCCTACGAGCAGTACTTC
>TRBJ1-4|TRBV28|.|.
CASSWGANEKLFF
TGTGCCAGCAGTTGGGGAGCTAATGAAAAACTGTTTTTT
>TRBJ2-3|TRBV7-8|TRBD2|.
CASSLVSGTSTDTQYF
TGTGCCAGCAGCTTAGTCAGCGGGACTAGCACAGATACGCAGTATTTT
>TRBJ2-7|TRBV30|TRBD2|.
CAWSVPGLAGAEQYF
TGTGCCTGGAGTGTACCGGGACTAGCGGGAGCCGAGCAGTACTTC
>TRBJ2-5|TRBV5-1|.|.
CASSLYSGIVIGETQYF
TGCGCCAGCAGCTTGTACTCCGGGATTGTGATAGGAGAGACCCAGTACTTC
>TRBJ2-7|TRBV4-3|.|.
CASSQEPGVLYEQYF
TGCGCCAGCAGCCAAGAACCAGGGGTTCTTTACGAGCAGTACTTC
>TRBJ2-3|TRBV19|TRBD1|.
CASSIRTGNTDTQYF
TGTGCCAGTAGTATTCGGACAGGGAACACAGATACGCAGTATTTT
>TRBJ1-2|TRBV18|.|.
CASSPQDTNYYGYTF
TGTGCCAGCTCACCACAGGACACTAATTACTATGGCTACACCTTC
>TRBJ2-4|TRBV11-2|TRBD2|.
CASSNRTSLAKNIQYF
TGTGCCAGCAGCAACCGGACTAGTTTGGCCAAAAACATTCAGTACTTC
>TRBJ2-5|TRBV15|.|.
CATSRDRGQETQYF
TGTGCCACCAGCAGAGATCGCGGCCAAGAGACCCAGTACTTC
>TRBJ2-3|TRBV7-9|.|.
CASSLVLASGDTQYF
TGTGCCAGCAGCTTAGTCCTAGCGTCCGGAGATACGCAGTATTTT
>TRBJ2-2|TRBV4-1|.|.
CASTRTWENTGELFF
TGCGCCAGCACGCGGACTTGGGAGAACACCGGGGAGCTGTTTTTT
>TRBJ2-7|TRBV5-1|.|.
CASSLSGTFYEQYF
TGCGCCAGCAGCTTGTCGGGAACCTTCTACGAGCAGTACTTC
>TRBJ2-2|TRBV27|TRBD2|.
CASMRGTGELFF
TGTGCCAGCATGCGGGGGACCGGGGAGCTGTTTTTT
>TRBJ2-5|TRBV30|TRBD1|.
CAWSVGAGGSVETQYF
TGTGCCTGGAGTGTAGGGGCAGGGGGCTCGGTAGAGACCCAGTACTTC